Here is one T cell receptor beta chain with its context. Seattle's enrolled individuals joined amid active infection and were then monitored longitudinally. V lost 7 bases and J lost 11; bases outside the gene matches: 14. Germline V gene lookup returns CDR1 MDHEN and CDR2 SYDVKM. The CDR3 extends over 14 amino acids. The data stem from a study of blood T cell repertoires in COVID-19. As for the study in general: Samples of COVID-19 (acute and convalescent) were obtained from the United States, Italy and Spain. PBMCs, B-cell-depleted T cells, or T cells provided the cDNA or gDNA that made up the material.

The table came from immunoSEQ multiplex PCR; TCRdb's copy has only in-frame clones and leaves some out. The table lists about 170,000 clones, less than 85% of them singletons. The sequencing sample was made of peripheral blood. This chain uses TRBV28 with TRBJ1-1; TRBD1 aligns across 9 bases. The sequence came from a woman aged 40 to 49 with COVID-19, enrolled during active disease. The CDR3 reads CASNKKLQGAYAFF. The CDR3 DNA reads as TGTGCCAGCAACAAAAAACTACAGGGGGCGTATGCTTTCTTT.